The rows below give T cell receptor beta chains drawn from one sample of a study of blood T cells in healthy people across ages. TCRdb re-called the 5' RACE reads with MiXCR, one entry per CDR3 protein. The sample lists roughly 2 million distinct CDR3 sequences, 40% to 55% seen once, with approximately 2.1% in the top ten. The sequencing sample was made of blood. These receptors came from a woman in her thirties or forties in good health. CDR3s include the opening cysteine and the closing phenylalanine or tryptophan. A D gene is named only where the DNA matches it firmly. Clone size is given for some rows only: seen once, a few or many times, or a class if the clone is expanded.

CDR3nt | CDR3aa | abundance | len | j_gene | v_gene | d_gene
TGCGCCAGCAGTCGGACAGGGCATAGCAATCAGCCCCAGCATTTT | CASSRTGHSNQPQHF | NA | 15 | TRBJ1-5 | TRBV5-1 | TRBD1
TGCAGTACAAGACTAGGCCAAGAGACCCAGTACTTC | CSTRLGQETQYF | NA | 12 | TRBJ2-5 | TRBV20-1 | NA
TGTGCCAGCAGGGAAGGGGGCGCATATGGCTACACCTTC | CASREGGAYGYTF | NA | 13 | TRBJ1-2 | TRBV12-3/TRBV12-4 | TRBD1
TGCAGTGCTAGGAACCTAGCGGAATACAATGAGCAGTTCTTC | CSARNLAEYNEQFF | NA | 14 | TRBJ2-1 | TRBV20-1 | TRBD2
TGCGCCGGCAGCCCGCCGACAGGGAGGAACGGCGAGACCCAGTACTTC | CAGSPPTGRNGETQYF | NA | 16 | TRBJ2-5 | TRBV5-1 | NA
TGTGCCAGCAGTTTATTAGCGGCCCTTTCTAATGAGCAGTACTTC | CASSLLAALSNEQYF | NA | 15 | TRBJ2-5 | TRBV27 | NA
TGTGCCAGCAACTTAAACCGGGACAGGGGTTTCCTATCCTACGAGCAGTACTTC | CASNLNRDRGFLSYEQYF | NA | 18 | TRBJ2-7 | TRBV7-2 | TRBD1
TGCAGCGTTGAAACACCGGGACAGGGATTCTCCTACGAGCAGTACTTC | CSVETPGQGFSYEQYF | many | 16 | TRBJ2-7 | TRBV29-1 | TRBD1
TGTGCCAGCAGCGTAGAGGTTAACGACAATGAGCAGTTCTTC | CASSVEVNDNEQFF | NA | 14 | TRBJ2-1 | TRBV9 | NA
TGTGCCAGCAGTAAGGCGGCAGACGAAACTGAAAAACTGTTTTTT | CASSKAADETEKLFF | few | 15 | TRBJ1-4 | TRBV28 | NA
TGTGCCAGCACCCCCTTGGACGGACTGAACTATGGCTACACCTTC | CASTPLDGLNYGYTF | few | 15 | TRBJ1-2 | TRBV28 | NA
TGCGCCAGCAGCCCGACAGGGATCAATCAGCCCCAGCATTTT | CASSPTGINQPQHF | NA | 14 | TRBJ1-5 | TRBV5-1 | TRBD1
TGCGCCAGCAGTCGTAAGGGTCCGGGTTACGAGCAGTACTTC | CASSRKGPGYEQYF | NA | 14 | TRBJ2-7 | TRBV5-1 | NA
TGTGCCACCAGTGACGCCGGGACAGGGTATGGCTACACCTTC | CATSDAGTGYGYTF | NA | 14 | TRBJ1-2 | TRBV24-1 | TRBD1
TGTGCCAGCAGCCAAAGGAACAGGGCCTCCTACGAGCAGTACTTC | CASSQRNRASYEQYF | NA | 15 | TRBJ2-7 | TRBV14 | NA
TGCGCCAGCAGCCAAGATCCGGGACGGATTAACTATGGCTACACCTTC | CASSQDPGRINYGYTF | few | 16 | TRBJ1-2 | TRBV4-3 | NA
TGTGCCAGCAGCTTGAGTCACAGGGCCCATTCTGGGGCCAACGTCCTGACTTTC | CASSLSHRAHSGANVLTF | few | 18 | TRBJ2-6 | TRBV5-6 | NA
TGTGCCAGCAGTTACCCAAAAGGACGAGTAGAGACCCAGTACTTC | CASSYPKGRVETQYF | few | 15 | TRBJ2-5 | TRBV6-6 | NA
TGTGCCAGCAGATTTAATCAGGGGGTCTCTGGAAACACCATATATTTT | CASRFNQGVSGNTIYF | NA | 16 | TRBJ1-3 | TRBV12-3/TRBV12-4 | TRBD1
TGTGCCAGCAGGCGGGACAGGGAATACTATGGCTACACCTTC | CASRRDREYYGYTF | few | 14 | TRBJ1-2 | TRBV27 | TRBD1
TGTGCCAGCAGCCACCCCACCACAGATACGCAGTATTTT | CASSHPTTDTQYF | few | 13 | TRBJ2-3 | TRBV7-9 | NA
TGTGCCAGCAGCTTACTAGGGTCCGCTGAGCAGTTCTTC | CASSLLGSAEQFF | few | 13 | TRBJ2-1 | TRBV7-2 | NA
TGCAGTGCTCGGCGGGGGGGCCAGGGTGAGCAGTTCTTC | CSARRGGQGEQFF | NA | 13 | TRBJ2-1 | TRBV20-1 | TRBD2
TGCGCCAGCAGACCTATAGGGGTTCAGCCCCAGCATTTT | CASRPIGVQPQHF | NA | 13 | TRBJ1-5 | TRBV4-3 | NA
TGTGCCAGCAGGCCCCCGGACAGGTACAATGAGCAGTACTTC | CASRPPDRYNEQYF | NA | 14 | TRBJ2-7 | TRBV6-2/TRBV6-3 | TRBD1
TGTGCCAGCAGCTTAGCGGGCGGGGGGTACTCCCAAGAGACCCAGTACTTC | CASSLAGGGYSQETQYF | few | 17 | TRBJ2-5 | TRBV7-2 | TRBD2
TGTGCCAGCAGCTACAATCTTCAGGGTCGCGGTTTCTATGGCTACACCTTC | CASSYNLQGRGFYGYTF | few | 17 | TRBJ1-2 | TRBV7-8 | NA
TGTGCCACCAGCAGAGATCACGGGGGGGGCCCTTACAATGAGCAGTTCTTC | CATSRDHGGGPYNEQFF | NA | 17 | TRBJ2-1 | TRBV15 | TRBD2